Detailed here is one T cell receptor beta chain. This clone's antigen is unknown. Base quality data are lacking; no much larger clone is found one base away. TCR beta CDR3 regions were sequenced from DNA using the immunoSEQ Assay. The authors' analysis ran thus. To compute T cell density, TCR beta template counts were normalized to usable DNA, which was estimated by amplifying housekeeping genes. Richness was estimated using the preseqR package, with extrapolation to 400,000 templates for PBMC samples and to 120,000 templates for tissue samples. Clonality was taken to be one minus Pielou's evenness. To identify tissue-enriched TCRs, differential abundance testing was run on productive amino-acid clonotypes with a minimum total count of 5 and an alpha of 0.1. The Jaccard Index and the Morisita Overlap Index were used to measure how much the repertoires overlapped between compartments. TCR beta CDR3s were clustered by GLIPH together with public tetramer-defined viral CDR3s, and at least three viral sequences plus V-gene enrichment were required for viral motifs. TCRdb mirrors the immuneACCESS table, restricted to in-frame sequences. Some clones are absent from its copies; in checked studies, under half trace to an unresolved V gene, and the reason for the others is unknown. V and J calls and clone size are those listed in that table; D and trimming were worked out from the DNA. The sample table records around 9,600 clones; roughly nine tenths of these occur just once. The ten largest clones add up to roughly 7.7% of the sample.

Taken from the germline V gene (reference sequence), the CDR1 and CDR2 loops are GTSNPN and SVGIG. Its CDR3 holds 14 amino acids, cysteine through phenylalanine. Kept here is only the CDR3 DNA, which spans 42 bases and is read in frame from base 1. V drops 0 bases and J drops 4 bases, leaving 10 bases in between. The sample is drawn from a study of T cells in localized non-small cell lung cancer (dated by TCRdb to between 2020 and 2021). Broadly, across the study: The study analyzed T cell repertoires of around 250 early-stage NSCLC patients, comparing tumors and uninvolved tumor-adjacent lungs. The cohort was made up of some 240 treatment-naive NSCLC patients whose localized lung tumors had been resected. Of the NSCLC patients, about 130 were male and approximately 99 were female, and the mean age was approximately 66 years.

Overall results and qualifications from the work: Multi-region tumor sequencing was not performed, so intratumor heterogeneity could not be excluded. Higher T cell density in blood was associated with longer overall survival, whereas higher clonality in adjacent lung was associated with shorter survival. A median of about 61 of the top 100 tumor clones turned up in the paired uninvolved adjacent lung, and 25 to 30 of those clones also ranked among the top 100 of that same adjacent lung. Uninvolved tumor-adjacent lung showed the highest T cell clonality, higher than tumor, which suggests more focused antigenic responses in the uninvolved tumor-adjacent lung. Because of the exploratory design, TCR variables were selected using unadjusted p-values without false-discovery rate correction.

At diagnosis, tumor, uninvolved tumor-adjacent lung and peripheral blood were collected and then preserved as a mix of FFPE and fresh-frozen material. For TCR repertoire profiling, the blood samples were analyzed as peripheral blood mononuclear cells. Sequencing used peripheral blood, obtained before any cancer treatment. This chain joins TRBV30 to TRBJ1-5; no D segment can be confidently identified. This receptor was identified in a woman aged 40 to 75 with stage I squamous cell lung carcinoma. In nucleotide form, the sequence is TGTGCCTGGAGTGTAAAGCAGCGAAATCAGCCCCAGCATTTT. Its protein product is CAWSVKQRNQPQHF.